This TCR beta chain was obtained from a study of regulatory T cells in long-lasting Graves disease. The study's findings and limits: Shared public clonotypes totalled roughly 2,500 in persistent patients, compared with roughly 970 in new patients.

This clonotype was detected ten times or more. What it binds is not known. For TCR beta, libraries came from iRepertoire HTBI primers and Arm-PCR of CDR3 regions. Study processing details: The study identified roughly 59 TRBV and some 15 TRBJ segments across samples. TCRdb independently ran MiXCR on the multiplex PCR reads; one entry per CDR3 protein. These V and J calls are TCRdb output, not the study's own analysis. The table records about 400,000 distinct CDR3 sequences, approximately 16% of them present only once. The sample's time point: newly diagnosed GD, antithyroid drugs for less than 3 months. PBMCs were the source of the RNA used for TCR sequencing. This sample was shared with a second study, whose subject was T cells in Graves' hyperthyroidism and ophthalmopathy. That work contributes: Exclusion of a patient resulted from uncontrolled infection, other autoimmune disease, pregnancy or lactation. The TCR CDR3 was amplified in a first-round RT-PCR using the HTBI primer set.

The sequences come from peripheral blood mononuclear cells (PBMCs), collected at new diagnosis, from a patient treated with antithyroid drugs. This receptor was identified in a woman in her thirties or forties with Graves disease.

The chain's CDR3 is CASSLEAYNEQFF. The CDR3 DNA is TGTGCCAGCAGCTTAGAGGCGTACAATGAGCAGTTCTTC. The chain employs TRBV7-8 and TRBJ2-1; no firm D call. Germline CDR1 is SGHVS and CDR2 is FQNEAQ. The V end was cut by 1 base, the J end by 4 bases, with 5 bases between. The CDR3 extends over 13 amino acids.